The source of this T cell receptor (beta chain) is a study of response to subunit inactivated influenza vaccine. The CDR3 has 12 amino acids. From germline, CDR1 is SGHDT and CDR2 YYEEEE. The V and J ends lost 6 bases and 6 bases respectively, with 10 bases between them. TCRdb reprocessed the RT-PCR reads via MiXCR and lists one record per CDR3 protein. The sample yields roughly 500,000 distinct CDR3 sequences, under 30% seen once. The same specimen was also included in a second study, on T cells expressing NK-cell markers. From that report: Researchers built TCR beta cDNA using 5'RACE template switching with UMIs.

The sequences come from CD4+ T cells sorted from PBMCs, collected about 11 days after vaccination. This chain connects TRBV5-6 to TRBJ2-1; D tentatively fits TRBD1 or TRBD2 (5 bases each). This clonotype was obtained from a man aged 45-60 years who received an inactivated influenza vaccine. The CDR3 sequence: CASTRGANEQFF. CDR3 DNA: TGTGCCAGCACCCGGGGCGCCAATGAGCAGTTCTTC.